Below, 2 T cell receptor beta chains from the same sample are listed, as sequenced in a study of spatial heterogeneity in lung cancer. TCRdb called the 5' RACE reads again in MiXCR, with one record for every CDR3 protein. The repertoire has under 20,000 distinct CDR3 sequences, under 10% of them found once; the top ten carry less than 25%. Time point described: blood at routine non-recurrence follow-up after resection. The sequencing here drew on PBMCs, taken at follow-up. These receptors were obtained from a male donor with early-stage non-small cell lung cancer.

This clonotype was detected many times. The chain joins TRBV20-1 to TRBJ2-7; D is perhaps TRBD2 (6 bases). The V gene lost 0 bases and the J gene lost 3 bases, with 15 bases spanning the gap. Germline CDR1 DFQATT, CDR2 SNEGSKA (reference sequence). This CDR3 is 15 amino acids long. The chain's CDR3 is CSARDVGRDNYEQYF. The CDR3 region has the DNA TGCAGTGCTAGAGATGTGGGGCGGGATAACTACGAGCAGTACTTC.

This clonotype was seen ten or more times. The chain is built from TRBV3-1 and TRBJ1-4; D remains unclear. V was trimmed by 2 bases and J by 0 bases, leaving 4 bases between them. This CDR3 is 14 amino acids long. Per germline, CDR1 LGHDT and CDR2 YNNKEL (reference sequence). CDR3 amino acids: CASSQTATNEKLFF. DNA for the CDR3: TGTGCCAGCAGCCAAACAGCAACTAATGAAAAACTGTTTTTT.